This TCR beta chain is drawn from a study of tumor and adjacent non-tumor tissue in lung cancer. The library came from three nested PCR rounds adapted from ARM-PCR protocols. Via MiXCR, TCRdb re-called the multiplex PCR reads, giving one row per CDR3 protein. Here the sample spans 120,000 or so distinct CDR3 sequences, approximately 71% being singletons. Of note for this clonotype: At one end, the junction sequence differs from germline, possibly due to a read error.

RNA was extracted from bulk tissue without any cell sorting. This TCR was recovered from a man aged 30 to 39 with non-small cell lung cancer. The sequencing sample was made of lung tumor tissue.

The CDR3, as DNA: TGCAGTGTTAGAGTCGGGACAGTGCGTGAAAAACTGTTTTTT. As protein: CSVRVGTVREKLFF. The V gene is TRBV20-1, the J gene TRBJ1-4, with 7 bases that match TRBD1. This CDR3 is 14 amino acids long. CDR1 is DFQATT and CDR2 is SNEGSKA in the germline V gene (reference sequence).